The entry below gives a single TCR beta chain sequence along with its context. The record originates from a study of blood T cell repertoires in COVID-19. Overall study context: COVID-19 samples collected from the United States, Italy and Spain covered acute and convalescent phases. PBMCs, B-cell-depleted T cells, or T cells were the source of the cDNA or gDNA that made up the material.

V was pared by 6 bases and J by 4 bases, with 7 bases of the junction left unmatched. Germline CDR1 and CDR2: SGHTA and FQGTGA. The CDR3 runs 14 residues. Authors' methods: Researchers report that nucleated cell counts were estimated from reference gene primer amplification. Only in-frame clones appear in the TCRdb table, and some are missing; sequencing was by immunoSEQ multiplex PCR. V and J calls and clone size are copied from that table; D and trimming were computed from the DNA. In the table there are some 120,000 clones, 84% of which are singletons. This chain joins TRBV7-3 and TRBJ1-1; 8 bases align to TRBD1. The source of this sequence is a woman aged 30 to 39 who had recovered from COVID-19. Sequencing was performed on peripheral blood. CDR3 nucleotide sequence: TGTGCCAGCAGACCGACAGGGGTGGGCACTGAAGCTTTCTTT. Its translation: CASRPTGVGTEAFF.